This section outlines one TCR beta chain sequence together with its context. Its target is not known. Patient tissue came from resections in Japan or China, 2014–2017. H&E slides confirmed each diagnosis, reviewed by two pathologists independently. The data were obtained in a study of immune evolution from preneoplasia to lung adenocarcinoma. The ends lost 3 bases at V and 3 bases at J; junction bases unmatched: 6. CDR1 and CDR2 from the germline V gene are SGDLS and YYNGEE. There are 16 residues in the CDR3. Sequencing used immunoSEQ multiplex PCR; TCRdb keeps in-frame clones, though not all of them. The data contain roughly 40,000 clones, more than 60% of them singletons. Study findings and constraints: Normal lung had the highest top T cell clone frequencies. Clonality was highest in normal lung, lower in later-stage lesions apparently.

The J gene is TRBJ2-2, the V gene TRBV9, with 9 positions matching TRBD1. What was sequenced was FFPE invasive lung adenocarcinoma tissue. This TCR derives from a person between 55 and 69 years old with lung adenocarcinoma. For the CDR3, the DNA is TGTGCCAGCAGCGCCGATCGGGACAGGGACACCGGGGAGCTGTTTTTT. Protein product: CASSADRDRDTGELFF. The full variable domain, with the rest looked up from reference TRBV9 and TRBJ2-2, is DSGVTQTPKHLITATGQRVTLRCSPRSGDLSVYWYQQSLDQGLQFLIQYYNGEERAKGNILERFSAQQFPDLHSELNLSSLELGDSALYFCASSADRDRDTGELFFGEGSRLTVL.